This TCR beta chain was recorded in a study of blood T cell repertoires in COVID-19. The germline gives CDR1 LGHDT, CDR2 YNNKEL (reference sequence). V was clipped by 4 bases and J by 0 bases; unmatched bases: 5. The CDR3 runs 15 residues. Here immunoSEQ multiplex PCR was the method, and the copy in TCRdb shows in-frame clones only, minus some. The sample consists of about 180,000 clones, 80% to 90% of them appearing once. This chain uses TRBV3-1 (or the pseudogene TRBV3-2) with TRBJ1-2; 7 bases align to TRBD1. This TCR derives from a man between 45 and 60 years old with active or convalescent COVID-19. Input material: peripheral blood. CDR3 nucleotide sequence: TGTGCCAGCAGCCTCAGCGGACAGGCTAACTATGGCTACACCTTC. Amino acids: CASSLSGQANYGYTF.